The 8 T cell receptor beta chains given below trace back to one sample, sequenced in a study of PD-1 blockade in classical Hodgkin lymphoma. Every one of the patients relapsed after autologous stem cell transplantation (brentuximab vedotin exposure was variable). The data were produced by immunoSEQ multiplex PCR, yet TCRdb's version contains in-frame clones alone and is incomplete. Of 150,000 or so clones in the sample, nearly 80% were seen once. The specimen comprised peripheral blood mononuclear cells (PBMCs), sampled before the second cycle of nivolumab. These receptor sequences come from a human donor with classical Hodgkin lymphoma.

The rearrangement joins TRBV6-6 to TRBJ2-6; the match to TRBD1 covers 8 bases. Per germline, CDR1 MNHNY and CDR2 SVGAGI (reference sequence). The CDR3 is 15 amino acids. The V segment lost 7 bases and the J segment 2 bases; nucleotides outside the gene matches: 4. CDR3 amino acids: CASKGQAPGANVLTF. CDR3 nucleotide sequence: TGTGCCAGCAAGGGACAGGCCCCTGGGGCCAACGTCCTGACTTTC.

J is TRBJ1-4 and V is TRBV30; D perhaps matches TRBD1 (6 bases). CDR3 size: 14 residues. Trimming cost V 0 bases and J 6 bases, with 11 bases left between them. Germline assignment: CDR1 GTSNPN and CDR2 SVGIG (reference sequence). The CDR3 is CAWSVEGVYEKLFF. The DNA of the CDR3 is TGTGCCTGGAGTGTCGAGGGGGTTTATGAAAAACTGTTTTTT.

The chain combines TRBV7-8 with TRBJ1-2; 7 nucleotides agree with TRBD1. Germline V gene lookup returns CDR1 SGHVS and CDR2 FQNEAQ. V was clipped by 4 bases and J by 4 bases; unmatched bases: 6. The CDR3 runs 14 residues. The CDR3 region is CASSSKTGPYGYTF. CDR3 in DNA: TGTGCCAGCAGCTCAAAGACAGGGCCCTATGGCTACACCTTC.

This clone was counted once. The rearrangement joins TRBV4-1 to TRBJ2-3; tentative D call: TRBD1 (5 bases). Trimming cost V 0 bases and J 0 bases, with 7 bases left between them. The CDR3 runs to 15 residues. Germline assignment: CDR1 MGHRA and CDR2 YSYEKL. The CDR3 DNA reads TGCGCCAGCAGCCAAGAGACAGACAGCACAGATACGCAGTATTTT. Its protein product is CASSQETDSTDTQYF.

The chain joins TRBV11-1 to TRBJ2-7; TRBD1 is a possible D gene (6 bases). The V end was cut by 8 bases, the J end by 2 bases, with 16 bases between. There are 14 residues in the CDR3. Germline V gene data show CDR1 as SGHAT and CDR2 as FQDESV (reference sequence). The DNA for the CDR3 is TGTGCCAGCGCCACTGAGAAGGGGGCCTACGAGCAGTACTTC. As protein: CASATEKGAYEQYF. Full variable domain (remainder filled in from reference TRBV11-1 and TRBJ2-7): EAEVAQSPRYKITEKSQAVAFWCDPISGHATLYWYRQILGQGPELLVQFQDESVVDDSQLPKDRFSAERLKGVDSTLKIQPAELGDSAMYLCASATEKGAYEQYFGPGTRLTVT.

Only a few counts were recorded for this clone. CDR3 coding DNA: TGCGCCAGCGGAAACCGGGGGGGCCTTGAAGAGCAGTACTTC. Protein sequence: CASGNRGGLEEQYF. The chain joins TRBV5-1 to TRBJ2-7; TRBD2 aligns across 8 bases. From germline, CDR1 is SGHRS and CDR2 YFSETQ. V lost 7 bases and J lost 7; bases outside the gene matches: 13. The CDR3 loop spans 14 amino acids.

The chain links TRBV6-6 to TRBJ2-1; TRBD1 is a possible D gene (6 bases). This CDR3 region has 16 residues. Germline V lookup: CDR1 MNHNY, CDR2 SVGAGI (reference sequence). Trimming took 2 bases from V and 5 from J, leaving 16 bases between them. The CDR3 sequence is CASSYPGTDRNNEQFF. Here the CDR3 DNA reads TGTGCCAGCAGTTACCCCGGTACGGACAGAAACAATGAGCAGTTCTTC.

V is TRBV6-6 and J is TRBJ2-7; D tentatively reads TRBD1 or TRBD2 (5 bases each). The CDR3 is 15 amino acids. The V end was cut by 7 bases, the J end by 0 bases, with 16 bases between. The germline V gene encodes CDR1 MNHNY and CDR2 SVGAGI (reference sequence). This CDR3 is CASNGRSGSSYEQYF. The CDR3 nucleotides read TGTGCCAGCAACGGAAGGTCAGGGAGCTCCTACGAGCAGTACTTC.